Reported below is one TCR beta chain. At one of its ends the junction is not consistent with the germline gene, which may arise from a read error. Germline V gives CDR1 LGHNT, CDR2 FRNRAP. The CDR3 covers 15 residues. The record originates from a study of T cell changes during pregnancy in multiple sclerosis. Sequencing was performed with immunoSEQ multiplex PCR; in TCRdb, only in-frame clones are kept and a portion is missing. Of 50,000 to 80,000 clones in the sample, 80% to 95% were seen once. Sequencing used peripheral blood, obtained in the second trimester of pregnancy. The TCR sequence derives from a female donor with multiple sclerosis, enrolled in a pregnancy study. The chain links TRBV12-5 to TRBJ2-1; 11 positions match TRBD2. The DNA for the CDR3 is TGTGCTAGTGGTCCGGGACTAGCGGCCGTCAATGGGCAGTTCTTC. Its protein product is CASGPGLAAVNGQFF.